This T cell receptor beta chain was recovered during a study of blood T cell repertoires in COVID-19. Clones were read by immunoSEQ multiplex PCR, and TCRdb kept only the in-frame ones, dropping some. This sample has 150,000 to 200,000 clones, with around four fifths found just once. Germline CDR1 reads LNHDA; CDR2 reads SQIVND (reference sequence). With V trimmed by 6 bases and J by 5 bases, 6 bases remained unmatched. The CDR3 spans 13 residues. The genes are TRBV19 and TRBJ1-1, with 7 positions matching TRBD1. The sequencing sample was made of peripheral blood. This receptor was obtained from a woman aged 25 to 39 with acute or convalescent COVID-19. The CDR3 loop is CASSDRVGTEAFF. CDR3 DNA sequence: TGTGCCAGTAGCGACAGGGTTGGAACTGAAGCTTTCTTT.